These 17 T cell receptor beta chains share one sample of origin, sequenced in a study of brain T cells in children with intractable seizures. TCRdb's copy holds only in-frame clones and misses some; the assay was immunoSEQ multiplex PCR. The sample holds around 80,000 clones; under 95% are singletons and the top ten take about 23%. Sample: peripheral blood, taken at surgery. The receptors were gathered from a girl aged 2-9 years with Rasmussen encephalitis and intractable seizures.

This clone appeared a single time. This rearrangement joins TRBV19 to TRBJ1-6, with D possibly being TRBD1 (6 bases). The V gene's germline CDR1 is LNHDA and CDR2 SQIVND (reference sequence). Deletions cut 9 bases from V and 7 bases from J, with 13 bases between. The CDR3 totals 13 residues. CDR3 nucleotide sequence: TGTGCCAGCCGCGGGACACAGAATTCACCCCTCCACTTT. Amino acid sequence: CASRGTQNSPLHF.

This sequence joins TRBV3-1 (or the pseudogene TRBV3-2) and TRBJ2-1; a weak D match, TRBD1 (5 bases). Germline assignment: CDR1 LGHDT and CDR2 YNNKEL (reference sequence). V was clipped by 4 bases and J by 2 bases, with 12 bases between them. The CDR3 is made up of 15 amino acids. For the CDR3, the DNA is TGTGCCAGCAGCCCGATGGGGCGTACCTACAATGAGCAGTTCTTC. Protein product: CASSPMGRTYNEQFF.

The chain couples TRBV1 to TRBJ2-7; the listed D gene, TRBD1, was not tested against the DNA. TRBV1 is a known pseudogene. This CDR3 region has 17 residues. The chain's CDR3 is CTSSLTMDRVGSYEQYF. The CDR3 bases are TGCACCAGCAGCCTTACTATGGACAGGGTTGGTTCCTACGAGCAGTACTTC.

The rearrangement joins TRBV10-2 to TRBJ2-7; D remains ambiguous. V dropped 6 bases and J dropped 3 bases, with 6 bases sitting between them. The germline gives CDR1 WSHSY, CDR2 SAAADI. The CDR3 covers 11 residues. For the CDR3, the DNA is TGCGCCAGCAGGTACAGCTACGAGCAGTACTTC. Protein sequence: CASRYSYEQYF.

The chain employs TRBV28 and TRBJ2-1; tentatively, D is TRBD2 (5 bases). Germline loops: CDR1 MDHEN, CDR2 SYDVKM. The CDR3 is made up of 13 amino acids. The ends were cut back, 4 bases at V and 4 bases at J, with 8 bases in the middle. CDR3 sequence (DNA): TGTGCCAGCAGTTCTCGGGGATACAATGAGCAGTTCTTC. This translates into CASSSRGYNEQFF.

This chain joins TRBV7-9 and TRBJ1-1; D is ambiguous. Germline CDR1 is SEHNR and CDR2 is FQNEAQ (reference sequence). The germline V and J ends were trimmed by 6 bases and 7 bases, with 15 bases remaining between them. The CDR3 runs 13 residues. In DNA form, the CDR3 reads TGTGCCAGCAGTCCCCCGCCGATGGGTGAAGCTTTCTTT. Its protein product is CASSPPPMGEAFF.

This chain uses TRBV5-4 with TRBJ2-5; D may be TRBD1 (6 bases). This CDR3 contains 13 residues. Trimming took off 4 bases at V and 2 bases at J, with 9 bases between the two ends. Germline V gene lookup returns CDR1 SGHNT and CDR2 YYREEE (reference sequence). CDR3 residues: CASSPQGQETQYF. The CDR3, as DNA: TGTGCCAGCAGCCCCCAGGGGCAAGAGACCCAGTACTTC.

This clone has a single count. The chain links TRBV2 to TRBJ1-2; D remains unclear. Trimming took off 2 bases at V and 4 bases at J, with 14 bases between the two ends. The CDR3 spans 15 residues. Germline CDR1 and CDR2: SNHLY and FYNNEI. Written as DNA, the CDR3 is TGTGCCAGCAGTGAAATCAATCCAGGCTTCTATGGCTACACCTTC. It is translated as CASSEINPGFYGYTF.

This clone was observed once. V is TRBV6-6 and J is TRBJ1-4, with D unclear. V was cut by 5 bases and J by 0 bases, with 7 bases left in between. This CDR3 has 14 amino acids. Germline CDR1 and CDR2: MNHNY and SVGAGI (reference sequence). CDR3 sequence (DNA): TGTGCCAGCAGTATAGTAGCAACTAATGAAAAACTGTTTTTT. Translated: CASSIVATNEKLFF.

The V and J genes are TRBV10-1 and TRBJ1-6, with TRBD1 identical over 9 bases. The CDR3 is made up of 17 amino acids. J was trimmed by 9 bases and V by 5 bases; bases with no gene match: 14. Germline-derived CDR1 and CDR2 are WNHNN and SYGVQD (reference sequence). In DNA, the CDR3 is TGCGCCAGCAGTCGTCCCGGGACAGGGATGGAGAGTTCACCCCTCCACTTT. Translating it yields CASSRPGTGMESSPLHF.

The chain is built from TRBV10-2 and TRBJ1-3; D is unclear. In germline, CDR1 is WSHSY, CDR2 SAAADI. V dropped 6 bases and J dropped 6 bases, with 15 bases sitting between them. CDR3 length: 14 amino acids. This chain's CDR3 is CASRENGGKNTIYF. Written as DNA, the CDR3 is TGCGCCAGCAGGGAAAATGGAGGGAAAAACACCATATATTTT.

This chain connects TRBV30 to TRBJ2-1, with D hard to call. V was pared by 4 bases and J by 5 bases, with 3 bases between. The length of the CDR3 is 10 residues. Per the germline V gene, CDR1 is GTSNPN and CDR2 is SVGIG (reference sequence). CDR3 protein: CAWIHNEQFF. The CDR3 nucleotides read TGTGCCTGGATTCACAATGAGCAGTTCTTC.

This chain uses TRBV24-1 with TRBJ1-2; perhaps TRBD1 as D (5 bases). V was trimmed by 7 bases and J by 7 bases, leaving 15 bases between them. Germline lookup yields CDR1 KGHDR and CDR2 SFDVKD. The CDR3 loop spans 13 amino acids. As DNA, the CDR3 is TGTGCCACCAGAAAGGGCAGGGCTGCTGGCTACACCTTC. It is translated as CATRKGRAAGYTF.

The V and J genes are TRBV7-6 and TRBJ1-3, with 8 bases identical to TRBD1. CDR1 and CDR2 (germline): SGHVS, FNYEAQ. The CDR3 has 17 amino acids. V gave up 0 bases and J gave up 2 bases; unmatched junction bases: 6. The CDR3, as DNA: TGTGCCAGCAGCTTAGCGCCCACAGGGGGGACTGGAAACACCATATATTTT. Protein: CASSLAPTGGTGNTIYF.

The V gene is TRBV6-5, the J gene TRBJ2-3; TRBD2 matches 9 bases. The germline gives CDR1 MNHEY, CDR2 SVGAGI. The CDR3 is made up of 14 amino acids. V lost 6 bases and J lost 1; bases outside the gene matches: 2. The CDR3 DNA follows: TGTGCCAGCAGGGTAGCGGGGGGCACAGATACGCAGTATTTT. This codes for CASRVAGGTDTQYF.

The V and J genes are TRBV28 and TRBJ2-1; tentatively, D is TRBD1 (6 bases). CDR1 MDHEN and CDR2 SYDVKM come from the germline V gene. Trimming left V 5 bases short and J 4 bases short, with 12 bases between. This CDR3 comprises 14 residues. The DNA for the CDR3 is TGTGCCAGCAGTAGGGGGAGTCTTTACAATGAGCAGTTCTTC. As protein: CASSRGSLYNEQFF.

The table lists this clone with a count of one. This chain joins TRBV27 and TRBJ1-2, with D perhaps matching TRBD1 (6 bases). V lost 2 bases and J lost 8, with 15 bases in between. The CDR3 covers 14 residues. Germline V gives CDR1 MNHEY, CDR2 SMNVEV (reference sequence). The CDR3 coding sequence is TGTGCCAGCAGTTTACTCCCAGGGGTGGGAGGCTACACCTTC. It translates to CASSLLPGVGGYTF.